These T cell receptor beta chains were read from a single sample in a study of breast tumors, draining lymph nodes, adjacent tissues. TCRdb ran MiXCR on the multiplex PCR reads and lists one entry per CDR3 protein. The sample shows 180,000 or so distinct CDR3 sequences, about 32% of them seen only once. The sample taken for sequencing was axillary lymph node tissue. These receptors were obtained from a female donor with breast cancer. Some clones in this sample may be carry-over from other donors' samples. Both conserved end residues are part of each CDR3. The order of the fields is V gene, D gene, clone size, J gene, CDR3 protein, CDR3 DNA. A D gene is named only where the DNA matches it firmly. Clone size appears in some rows only: once, few, many, or a class for an expanded clone.

TRBV4-2	.	many	TRBJ1-5	CASSQEPGASNQPQHF	TGTGCCAGCAGCCAAGAGCCGGGAGCTAGCAATCAGCCCCAGCATTTT
TRBV12-3/TRBV12-4	.	many	TRBJ1-2	CASSAGRVYGYTF	TGTGCCAGTTCGGCCGGCAGGGTCTATGGCTACACCTTC
TRBV24-1	.	.	TRBJ1-5	CATSDSRTHNQPQHF	TGTGCCACCAGTGATTCCCGGACACATAATCAGCCCCAGCATTTT
TRBV25-1	.	many	TRBJ1-4	CASSAGTSHYEKLFF	TGTGCCAGCAGTGCGGGGACGTCGCACTATGAAAAACTGTTTTTT
TRBV15	.	many	TRBJ2-7	CATSRDPGGRASYEQYF	TGTGCCACCAGCAGAGATCCGGGCGGACGAGCCTCCTACGAGCAGTACTTC
TRBV7-8	.	once	TRBJ1-3	CASSRFSYSGNTIYF	TGTGCCAGCAGCCGATTCTCGTACTCTGGAAACACCATATATTTT
TRBV20-1	.	many	TRBJ1-6	CSARTGGRSYNSPLHF	TGCAGTGCTAGAACGGGGGGCCGATCCTATAATTCACCCCTCCACTTT
TRBV19	.	many	TRBJ1-5	CASSFTYSNQPQHF	TGTGCCAGTAGTTTTACATATAGCAATCAGCCCCAGCATTTT
TRBV20-1	.	many	TRBJ2-5	CSARVGGGGYQETQYF	TGCAGTGCTAGAGTGGGGGGGGGCGGATACCAAGAGACCCAGTACTTC
TRBV7-9	.	many	TRBJ2-3	CASSLESDTQYF	TGTGCCAGCAGCTTAGAATCCGATACGCAGTATTTT
TRBV19	.	many	TRBJ2-1	CASSDALRDLYNEQFF	TGTGCCAGTAGTGATGCGTTGCGGGATCTCTACAATGAGCAGTTCTTC
TRBV5-6	TRBD1	many	TRBJ2-7	CASSLQGASSYEQYF	TGTGCCAGCAGCCTCCAGGGGGCTAGCTCCTACGAGCAGTACTTC
TRBV12-3/TRBV12-4	.	many	TRBJ2-7	CASSLSNSYEQYF	TGTGCCAGCAGTTTGAGTAATTCATACGAGCAGTACTTC
TRBV5-1	TRBD1	many	TRBJ2-3	CASSLVGTGISTDTQYF	TGCGCCAGCAGCTTGGTCGGGACAGGGATAAGCACAGATACGCAGTATTTT
TRBV20-1	.	many	TRBJ1-6	CSAPGGYNSPLHF	TGCAGTGCTCCCGGGGGATATAATTCACCCCTCCACTTT
TRBV2	TRBD2	many	TRBJ2-7	CASSGASGGRTKGQYF	TGTGCCAGCAGTGGGGCTAGCGGGGGACGGACCAAAGGGCAGTACTTC
TRBV7-9	.	many	TRBJ2-1	CASSLTGAYNEQFF	TGTGCCAGCAGCTTAACTGGGGCTTACAATGAGCAGTTCTTC
TRBV20-1	.	.	TRBJ2-7	CSAAPTGEGGYEQYF	TGCAGCGCTGCTCCTACGGGGGAGGGGGGGTACGAGCAGTACTTC
TRBV4-1	.	many	TRBJ1-5	CASSQDTLRRPQHF	TGCGCCAGCAGCCAAGATACTTTGAGGCGGCCCCAGCATTTT
TRBV9	.	many	TRBJ2-3	CASSSGREPDTQYF	TGTGCCAGCAGCTCAGGCAGGGAGCCAGATACGCAGTATTTT
TRBV12-3/TRBV12-4	TRBD1	few	TRBJ1-1	CASSIRTGEAFF	TGTGCCAGCAGTATCCGGACAGGGGAAGCTTTCTTT
TRBV6-1	.	few	TRBJ2-7	CASRRQNLYEQYF	TGTGCCAGCAGGCGACAGAACCTCTACGAGCAGTACTTC
TRBV6-1	.	many	TRBJ2-5	CASSEALLQETQYF	TGTGCCAGCAGTGAGGCCCTTCTTCAAGAGACCCAGTACTTC
TRBV4-3	.	many	TRBJ2-2	CASSQTTGANTGELFF	TGCGCCAGCAGCCAAACCACAGGCGCGAACACCGGGGAGCTGTTTTTT
TRBV6-5	.	many	TRBJ1-3	CASSYAAERAGNTIYF	TGTGCCAGCAGTTACGCCGCGGAAAGGGCTGGAAACACCATATATTTT
TRBV5-1	TRBD2	many	TRBJ2-5	CARGLAGETQYF	TGCGCCAGAGGGCTAGCGGGAGAGACCCAGTACTTC
TRBV20-1	TRBD1	.	TRBJ2-2	CSASPGTGRWELFF	TGCAGTGCTAGTCCCGGGACAGGTCGCTGGGAGCTGTTTTTT
TRBV5-1	TRBD2	many	TRBJ2-3	CASSGSGTTDTQYF	TGCGCCAGCAGCGGTAGCGGGACCACAGATACGCAGTATTTT
TRBV7-2	.	.	TRBJ2-5	CASSLVRTGGKTQHF	TGTGCCAGCAGCTTAGTTAGGACAGGAGGGAAGACCCAGCACTTC
TRBV20-1	TRBD2	many	TRBJ2-1	CSAPPTSGSIGEQFF	TGCAGTGCTCCCCCGACTAGCGGGAGTATTGGTGAGCAGTTCTTC
TRBV18	TRBD2	many	TRBJ2-7	CASSPRSAGGSYEQYF	TGTGCCAGCTCACCACGCTCCGCGGGAGGGTCCTACGAGCAGTACTTC
TRBV6-5	.	.	TRBJ2-7	CASSHSKGAGEEQYF	TGTGCCAGCAGTCACTCGAAAGGTGCGGGTGAGGAGCAGTACTTC
TRBV9	.	many	TRBJ1-4	CASSRQAAPYEKLFF	TGTGCCAGCAGCAGGCAGGCTGCACCTTATGAAAAACTGTTTTTT
TRBV9	.	once	TRBJ2-5	CASSLGVPQETQSF	TGTGCCAGCAGCTTGGGAGTCCCCCAAGAGACCCAGTCCTTC
TRBV5-6	.	many	TRBJ2-1	CASSPGLVEQFF	TGTGCCAGCAGCCCGGGCCTTGTCGAGCAGTTCTTC
TRBV11-2	.	many	TRBJ2-1	CASSLESYNEQFF	TGTGCCAGCAGCTTGGAGTCCTACAATGAGCAGTTCTTC
TRBV13	TRBD1	many	TRBJ2-2	CASSLRDRGNTGELFF	TGTGCCAGCAGCTTGCGGGACAGGGGGAACACCGGGGAGCTGTTTTTT
TRBV2	.	many	TRBJ1-5	CASSERGNQPQHF	TGTGCCAGCAGTGAAAGGGGGAATCAGCCCCAGCATTTT
TRBV5-1	TRBD1	many	TRBJ2-1	CASSLLDQGDEQFF	TGCGCCAGCAGCTTGTTAGACCAGGGGGATGAGCAGTTCTTC
TRBV6-2/TRBV6-3	TRBD2	many	TRBJ2-7	CASRALAGSSYEQYF	TGTGCCAGCAGAGCTCTAGCGGGAAGCTCCTACGAGCAGTACTTC
TRBV10-3	TRBD1	.	TRBJ1-5	CAISESGQHEHF	TGTGCCATCAGTGAGTCGGGACAGCACGAGCATTTT
TRBV6-6	.	few	TRBJ1-5	CASSHGGRNSNQPQHF	TGTGCCAGCAGTCACGGTGGACGGAATAGCAATCAGCCCCAGCATTTT
TRBV6-5	TRBD2	many	TRBJ2-1	CASSRTSGGNNEQFF	TGTGCCAGCAGTCGGACTAGCGGGGGAAACAATGAGCAGTTCTTC
TRBV6-2/TRBV6-3	.	many	TRBJ2-7	CASSYSLNEQYF	TGTGCCAGCAGTTACTCTCTTAACGAGCAGTACTTC
TRBV15	.	many	TRBJ2-1	CATEGLLQGNYNEQFF	TGTGCCACCGAGGGTTTGTTACAGGGAAACTACAATGAGCAGTTCTTC
TRBV19	.	many	TRBJ2-1	CASSIPTRNEQFF	TGTGCCAGTAGTATTCCGACTAGAAATGAGCAGTTCTTC
TRBV19	TRBD1	few	TRBJ1-5	CASSIRGGGSQPQHF	TGTGCCAGTAGTATTAGAGGGGGCGGAAGTCAGCCCCAGCATTTT
TRBV7-9	TRBD2	many	TRBJ2-3	CASSPGGAADTQYF	TGTGCCAGCAGCCCGGGGGGGGCTGCAGATACGCAGTATTTT
TRBV2	TRBD1	.	TRBJ1-2	CASIRQGYEYGYTF	TGTGCCAGCATCAGACAGGGGTACGAGTATGGCTACACCTTC